The present TCR beta chain was sequenced within a study of control samples from healthy donors and cancer patients. The protocol was immunoSEQ multiplex PCR, while the TCRdb copy is restricted to in-frame clones and leaves out a portion. Of 150,000 to 200,000 clones listed, roughly 89% are singletons. The source of this sequence is a man aged 30 to 39 in good health. Sequencing input: blood.

DNA of the CDR3: TGTGCCAGCAGCCAAGGGTGGCTTTCACCCCTCCACTTT. Translating gives CASSQGWLSPLHF. This rearrangement joins TRBV3-1 (or the pseudogene TRBV3-2) to TRBJ1-6; unclear D gene. There are 13 residues in the CDR3. The V end was cut by 1 base, the J end by 9 bases, with 7 bases between. The germline V gene has CDR1 LGHDT and CDR2 YNNKEL (reference sequence).